This TCR beta chain stems from a study of blood T cell repertoires in COVID-19. The CDR3 is 16 amino acids. Germline loops: CDR1 SGHRS, CDR2 YFSETQ. V trimming: 3 bases; J trimming: 3 bases; junction bases outside the gene matches: 7. The protocol was immunoSEQ multiplex PCR, while the TCRdb copy is restricted to in-frame clones and leaves out a portion. Seen here are about 92,000 clones, 80% observed once, and the top ten hold 10%. This clone was recorded only once. The sample was peripheral blood. The clonotype was recovered from a woman in her 70s with acute or convalescent COVID-19. V usage is TRBV5-1 and J usage is TRBJ2-3; 10 bases align to TRBD2. CDR3 nucleotide sequence: TGCGCCAGCAGCTCCAAAAGCGGGAGGGCTACAGATACGCAGTATTTT. It translates to CASSSKSGRATDTQYF.